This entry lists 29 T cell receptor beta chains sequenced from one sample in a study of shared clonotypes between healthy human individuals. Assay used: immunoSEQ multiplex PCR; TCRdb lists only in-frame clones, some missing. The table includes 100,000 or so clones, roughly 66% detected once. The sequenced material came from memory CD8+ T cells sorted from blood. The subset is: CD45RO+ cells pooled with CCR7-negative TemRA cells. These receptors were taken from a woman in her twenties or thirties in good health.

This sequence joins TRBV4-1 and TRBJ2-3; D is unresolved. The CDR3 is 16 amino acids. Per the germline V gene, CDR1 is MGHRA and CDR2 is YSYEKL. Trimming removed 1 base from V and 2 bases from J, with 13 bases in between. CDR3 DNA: TGCGCCAGCAGCCAAGTTTCCCTCCTGGTCACAGATACGCAGTATTTT. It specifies CASSQVSLLVTDTQYF.

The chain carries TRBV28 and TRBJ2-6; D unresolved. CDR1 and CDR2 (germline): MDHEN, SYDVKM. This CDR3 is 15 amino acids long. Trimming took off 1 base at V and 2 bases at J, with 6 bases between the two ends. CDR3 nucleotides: TGTGCCAGCAGTTTATCCGAAACTGGGGCCAACGTCCTGACTTTC. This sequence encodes CASSLSETGANVLTF.

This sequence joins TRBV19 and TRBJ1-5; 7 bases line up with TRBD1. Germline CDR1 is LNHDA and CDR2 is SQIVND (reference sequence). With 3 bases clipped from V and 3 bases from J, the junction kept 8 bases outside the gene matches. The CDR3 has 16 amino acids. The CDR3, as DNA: TGTGCCAGTAGTATGGCCGGGACAGCGCTCAATCAGCCCCAGCATTTT. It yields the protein CASSMAGTALNQPQHF.

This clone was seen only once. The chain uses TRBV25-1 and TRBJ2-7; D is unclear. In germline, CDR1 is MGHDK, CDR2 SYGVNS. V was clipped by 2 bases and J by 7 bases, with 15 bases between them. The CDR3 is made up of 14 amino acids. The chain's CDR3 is CASSESPLPCEQYF. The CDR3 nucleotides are TGTGCCAGCAGTGAAAGTCCGCTGCCTTGTGAGCAGTACTTC.

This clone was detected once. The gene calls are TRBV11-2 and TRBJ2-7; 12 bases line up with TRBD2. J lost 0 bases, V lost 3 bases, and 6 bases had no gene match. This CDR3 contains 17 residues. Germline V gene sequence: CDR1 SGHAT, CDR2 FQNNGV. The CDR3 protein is CASSLNPTSGSSYEQYF. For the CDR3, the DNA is TGTGCCAGCAGCTTGAACCCGACTAGCGGGAGCTCCTACGAGCAGTACTTC. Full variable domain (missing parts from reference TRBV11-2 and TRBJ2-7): EAGVAQSPRYKIIEKRQSVAFWCNPISGHATLYWYQQILGQGPKLLIQFQNNGVVDDSQLPKDRFSAERLKGVDSTLKIQPAKLEDSAVYLCASSLNPTSGSSYEQYFGPGTRLTVT.

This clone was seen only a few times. CDR3 sequence reads: CASRRGDIQPQHF. The CDR3 DNA follows: TGTGCCAGCAGGCGGGGCGATATTCAGCCCCAGCATTTT. This chain joins TRBV2 and TRBJ1-5; tentatively, D is TRBD1 (5 bases). Per germline, CDR1 SNHLY and CDR2 FYNNEI. This CDR3 is built from 13 residues. Trimming pared 6 bases from V and 6 bases from J, leaving 12 bases between.

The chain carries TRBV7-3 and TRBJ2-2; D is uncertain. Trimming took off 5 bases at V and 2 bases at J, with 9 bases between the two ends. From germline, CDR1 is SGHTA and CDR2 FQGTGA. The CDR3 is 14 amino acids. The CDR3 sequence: CASSLELNTGELFF. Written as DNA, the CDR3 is TGTGCCAGCAGCCTAGAACTAAACACCGGGGAGCTGTTTTTT.

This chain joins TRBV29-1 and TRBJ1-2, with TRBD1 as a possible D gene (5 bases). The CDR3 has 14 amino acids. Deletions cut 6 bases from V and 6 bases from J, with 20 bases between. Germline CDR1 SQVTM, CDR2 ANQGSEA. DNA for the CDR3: TGCAGCGTGGGACCGGATTCAGCCGGGGATGGCTACACCTTC. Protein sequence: CSVGPDSAGDGYTF.

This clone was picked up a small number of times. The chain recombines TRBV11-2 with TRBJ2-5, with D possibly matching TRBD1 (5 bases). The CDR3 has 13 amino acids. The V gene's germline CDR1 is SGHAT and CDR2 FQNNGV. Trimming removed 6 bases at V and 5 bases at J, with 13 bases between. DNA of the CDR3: TGTGCCAGCAGGCTCCAGGGTGAGGAGACCCAGTACTTC. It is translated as CASRLQGEETQYF.

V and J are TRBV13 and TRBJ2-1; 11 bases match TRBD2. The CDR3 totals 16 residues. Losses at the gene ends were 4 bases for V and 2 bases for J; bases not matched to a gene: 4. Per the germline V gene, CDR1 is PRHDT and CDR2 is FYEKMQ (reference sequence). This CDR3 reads CASSSTSGSTYNEQFF. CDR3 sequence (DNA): TGTGCCAGCAGCTCAACTAGCGGGAGCACCTACAATGAGCAGTTCTTC. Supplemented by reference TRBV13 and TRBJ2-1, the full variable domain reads AAGVIQSPRHLIKEKRETATLKCYPIPRHDTVYWYQQGPGQDPQFLISFYEKMQSDKGSIPDRFSAQQFSDYHSELNMSSLELGDSALYFCASSSTSGSTYNEQFFGPGTRLTVL.

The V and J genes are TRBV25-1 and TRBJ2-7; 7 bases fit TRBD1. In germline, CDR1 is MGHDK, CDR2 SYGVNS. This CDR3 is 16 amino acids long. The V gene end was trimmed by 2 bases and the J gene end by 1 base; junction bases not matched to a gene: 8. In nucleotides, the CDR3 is TGTGCCAGCAGTGAACCCCGGGACAGCAGTTCCTACGAGCAGTACTTC. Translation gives CASSEPRDSSSYEQYF.

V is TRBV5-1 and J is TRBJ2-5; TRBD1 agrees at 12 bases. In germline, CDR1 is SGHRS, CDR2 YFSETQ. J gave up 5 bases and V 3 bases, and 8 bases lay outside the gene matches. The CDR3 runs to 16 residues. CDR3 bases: TGCGCCAGCAGCTGGAATAGGGACAGGGGGCTGGAGACCCAGTACTTC. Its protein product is CASSWNRDRGLETQYF.

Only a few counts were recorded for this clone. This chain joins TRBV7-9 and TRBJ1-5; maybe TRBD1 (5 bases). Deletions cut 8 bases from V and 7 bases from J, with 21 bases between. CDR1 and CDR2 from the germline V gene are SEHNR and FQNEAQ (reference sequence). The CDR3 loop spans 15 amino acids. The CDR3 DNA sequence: TGTGCCAGCTGTCAGGGTCGGTGCCCCTGGCAGCCCCAGCATTTT. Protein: CASCQGRCPWQPQHF.

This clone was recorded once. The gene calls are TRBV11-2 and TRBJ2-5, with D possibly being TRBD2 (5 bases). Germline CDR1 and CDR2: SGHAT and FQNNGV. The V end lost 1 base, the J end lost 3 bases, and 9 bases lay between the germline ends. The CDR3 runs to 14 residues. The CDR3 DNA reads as TGTGCCAGCAGCTTAGTTCGGGGAGAAGAGACCCAGTACTTC. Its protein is CASSLVRGEETQYF.

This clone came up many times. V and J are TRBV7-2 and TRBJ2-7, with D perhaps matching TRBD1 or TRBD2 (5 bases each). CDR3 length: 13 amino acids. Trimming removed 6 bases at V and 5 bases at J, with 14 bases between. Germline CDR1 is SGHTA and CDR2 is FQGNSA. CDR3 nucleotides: TGTGCCAGCAGTTTCACCGGGGCCCACGAGCAGTACTTC. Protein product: CASSFTGAHEQYF.

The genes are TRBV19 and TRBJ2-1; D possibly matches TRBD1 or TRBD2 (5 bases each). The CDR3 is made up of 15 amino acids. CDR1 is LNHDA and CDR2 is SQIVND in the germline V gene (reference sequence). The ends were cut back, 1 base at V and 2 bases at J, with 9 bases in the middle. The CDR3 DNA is TGTGCCAGTAGTATAGCGGGACCCACCTACAATGAGCAGTTCTTC. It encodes CASSIAGPTYNEQFF.

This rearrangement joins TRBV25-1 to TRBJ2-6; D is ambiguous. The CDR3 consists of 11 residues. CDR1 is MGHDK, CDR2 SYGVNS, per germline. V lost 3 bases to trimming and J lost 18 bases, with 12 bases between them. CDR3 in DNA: TGTGCCAGCAGTGATTCGGCAGGTTGGACTTTC. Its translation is CASSDSAGWTF.

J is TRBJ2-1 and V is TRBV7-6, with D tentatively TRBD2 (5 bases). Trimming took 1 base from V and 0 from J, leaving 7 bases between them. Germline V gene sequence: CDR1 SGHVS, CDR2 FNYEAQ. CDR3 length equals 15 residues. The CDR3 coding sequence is TGTGCCAGCAGCTTAGAAGGGAGCTCCTACAATGAGCAGTTCTTC. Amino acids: CASSLEGSSYNEQFF.

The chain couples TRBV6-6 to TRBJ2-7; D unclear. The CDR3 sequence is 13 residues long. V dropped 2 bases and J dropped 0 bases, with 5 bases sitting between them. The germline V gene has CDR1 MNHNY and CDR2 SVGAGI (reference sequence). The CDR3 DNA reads TGTGCCAGCAGTTACGACCGCTCCTACGAGCAGTACTTC. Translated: CASSYDRSYEQYF.

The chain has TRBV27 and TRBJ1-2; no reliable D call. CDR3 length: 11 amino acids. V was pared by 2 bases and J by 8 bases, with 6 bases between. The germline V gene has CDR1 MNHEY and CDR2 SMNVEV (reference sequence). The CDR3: CASSLARGYTF. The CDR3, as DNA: TGTGCCAGCAGTTTAGCGAGGGGCTACACCTTC.

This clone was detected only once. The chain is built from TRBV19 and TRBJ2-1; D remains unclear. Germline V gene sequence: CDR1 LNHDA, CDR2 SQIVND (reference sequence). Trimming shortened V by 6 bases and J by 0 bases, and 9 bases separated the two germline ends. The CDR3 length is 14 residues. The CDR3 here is CASRGPNSYNEQFF. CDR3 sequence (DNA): TGTGCCAGTAGGGGCCCCAACTCCTACAATGAGCAGTTCTTC.

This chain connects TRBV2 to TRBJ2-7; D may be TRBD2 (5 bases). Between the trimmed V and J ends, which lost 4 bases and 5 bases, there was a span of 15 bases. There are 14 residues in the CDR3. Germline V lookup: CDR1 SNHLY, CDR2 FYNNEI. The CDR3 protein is CASSVDSEANEQYF. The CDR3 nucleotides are TGTGCCAGCAGTGTTGATTCGGAGGCTAACGAGCAGTACTTC.

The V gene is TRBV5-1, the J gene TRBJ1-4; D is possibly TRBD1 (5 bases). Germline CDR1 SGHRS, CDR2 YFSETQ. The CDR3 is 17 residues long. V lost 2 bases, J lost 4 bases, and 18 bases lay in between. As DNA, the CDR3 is TGCGCCAGCAGCTTTGGTTGGGGCAGCCAAAATAATGAAAAACTGTTTTTT. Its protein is CASSFGWGSQNNEKLFF.

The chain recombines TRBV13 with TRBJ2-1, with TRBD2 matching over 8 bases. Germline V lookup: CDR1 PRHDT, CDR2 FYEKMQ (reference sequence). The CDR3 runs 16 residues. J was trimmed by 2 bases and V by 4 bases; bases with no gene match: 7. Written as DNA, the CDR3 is TGTGCCAGCAGCTACGCCCGGGGGGGTACCTACAATGAGCAGTTCTTC. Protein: CASSYARGGTYNEQFF.

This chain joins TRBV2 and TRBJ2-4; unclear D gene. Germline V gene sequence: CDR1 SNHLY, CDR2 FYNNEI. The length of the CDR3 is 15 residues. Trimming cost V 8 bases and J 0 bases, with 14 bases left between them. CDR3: CASVAQQLAKNIQYF. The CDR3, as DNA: TGTGCCAGCGTGGCGCAACAGCTAGCCAAAAACATTCAGTACTTC.

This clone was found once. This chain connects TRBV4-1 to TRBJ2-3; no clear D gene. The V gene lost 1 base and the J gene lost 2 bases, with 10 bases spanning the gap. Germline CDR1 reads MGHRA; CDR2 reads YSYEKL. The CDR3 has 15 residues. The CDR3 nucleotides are TGCGCCAGCAGCCAAGGGCAGGACGCCACAGATACGCAGTATTTT. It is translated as CASSQGQDATDTQYF.

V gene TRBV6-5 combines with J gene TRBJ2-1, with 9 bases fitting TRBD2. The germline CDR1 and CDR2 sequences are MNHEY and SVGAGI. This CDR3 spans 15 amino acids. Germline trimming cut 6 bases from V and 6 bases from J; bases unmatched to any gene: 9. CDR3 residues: CASRQGSAGGNEQFF. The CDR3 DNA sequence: TGTGCCAGCAGACAAGGGTCAGCGGGAGGCAATGAGCAGTTCTTC.

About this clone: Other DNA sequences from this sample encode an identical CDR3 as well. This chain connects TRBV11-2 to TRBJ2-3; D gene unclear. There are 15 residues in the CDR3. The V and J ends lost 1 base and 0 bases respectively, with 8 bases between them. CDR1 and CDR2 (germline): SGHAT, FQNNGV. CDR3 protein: CASSLVQASTDTQYF. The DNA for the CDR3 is TGTGCCAGCAGCTTAGTCCAGGCGAGCACAGATACGCAGTATTTT.

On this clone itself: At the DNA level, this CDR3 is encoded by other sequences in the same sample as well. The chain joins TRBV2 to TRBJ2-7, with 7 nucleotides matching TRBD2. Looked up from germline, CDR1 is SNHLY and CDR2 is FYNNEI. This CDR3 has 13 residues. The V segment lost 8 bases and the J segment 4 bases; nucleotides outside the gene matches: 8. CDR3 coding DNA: TGTGCCAGCGTCACTAGCGTTCCATACGAGCAGTACTTC. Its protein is CASVTSVPYEQYF.